The entry below describes one T cell receptor (beta chain). This specimen belongs to a study of blood T cell repertoires in COVID-19. Original processing notes: How many nucleated cells were present was estimated from reference gene primer amplification. Method: immunoSEQ multiplex PCR; TCRdb's copy keeps in-frame clones and lacks some. That table supplies the V and J calls and clone size; D and trimming were determined from the DNA. This repertoire shows just over 25,000 clones, 90% found once; its top ten account for approximately 7.6%. The origin of this receptor is a human donor in a cohort sampled during active COVID-19. Sequences were obtained from peripheral blood.

The CDR3 region is CASSQRTDNTEAFF. The DNA for the CDR3 is TGTGCCAGCAGCCAACGGACAGATAACACTGAAGCTTTCTTT. The chain joins TRBV3-1 (or the pseudogene TRBV3-2) to TRBJ1-1; D may be TRBD1 (6 bases). V was trimmed by 2 bases and J by 2 bases, leaving 9 bases between them. Germline assignment: CDR1 LGHDT and CDR2 YNNKEL (reference sequence). The CDR3 has 14 amino acids.